These 27 T cell receptor beta chains came from one sample sequenced in a study of T cell changes during pregnancy in multiple sclerosis (dated by TCRdb to between 2018 and 2020). Library generation was performed with the immunoSEQ multiplex PCR assay. The source is immuneACCESS, and TCRdb retained only in-frame sequences with V and J called. Part of the clones is not carried over; for the studies checked, unresolved V genes explain less than half of this, and the remainder is unexplained. This sample lists more than 95,000 clones; roughly nine tenths were detected once. Roughly 0.93% of the sample belongs to the ten largest clones. The specimen was peripheral blood, collected after pregnancy. Receptors were obtained from a female donor with multiple sclerosis, enrolled in a pregnancy study.

The gene calls are TRBV6-6 and TRBJ2-7; 10 nucleotides line up with TRBD1. This CDR3 contains 13 residues. Germline CDR1 is MNHNY and CDR2 is SVGAGI (reference sequence). Losses at the gene ends were 5 bases for V and 3 bases for J; bases not matched to a gene: 1. The CDR3 DNA follows: TGTGCCAGCAGTCGGGACAGGGGCTACGAGCAGTACTTC. It is translated as CASSRDRGYEQYF.

The chain couples TRBV7-3 to TRBJ2-2; possible D gene TRBD2, 7 bases. V lost 5 bases and J 3 bases, leaving 16 bases between the germline ends. The germline V gene encodes CDR1 SGHTA and CDR2 FQGTGA. The CDR3 has 16 amino acids. For the CDR3, the DNA is TGTGCCAGCAGCCCTTGGGGGGGCGCGGACACCGGGGAGCTGTTTTTT. As protein: CASSPWGGADTGELFF.

This clone appeared a single time. V is TRBV9 and J is TRBJ2-1; TRBD2 might be the D (6 bases). CDR1 and CDR2 (germline): SGDLS, YYNGEE. Trimming left V 4 bases short and J 9 bases short, with 20 bases between. This CDR3 is 15 amino acids long. The CDR3 DNA reads TGTGCCAGCAGCTTTTCCGGGACTCCCCCCGGTGAGCAGTTCTTC. Its translation: CASSFSGTPPGEQFF.

DNA for the CDR3: TGCAGCGTTGGGAACAGGGAGAACACCGGGGAGCTGTTTTTT. This encodes CSVGNRENTGELFF. The rearrangement uses TRBV29-1 and TRBJ2-2, with a tentative D call TRBD1 (6 bases). CDR3 length equals 14 residues. V was trimmed by 4 bases and J by 1 base, leaving 10 bases between them. The germline gives CDR1 SQVTM, CDR2 ANQGSEA.

The chain has TRBV4-1 and TRBJ2-2; the D is unclear. The CDR3 is 14 residues long. CDR1 and CDR2 from the germline V gene are MGHRA and YSYEKL. The ends were cut back, 1 base at V and 7 bases at J, with 10 bases in the middle. CDR3 residues: CASSQVQVGGELFF. CDR3 coding DNA: TGCGCCAGCAGCCAAGTGCAGGTTGGCGGGGAGCTGTTTTTT.

The gene calls are TRBV7-3 and TRBJ2-3; maybe TRBD2 (5 bases). Germline CDR1 and CDR2: SGHTA and FQGTGA. V gave up 4 bases and J gave up 3 bases, with 14 bases separating them. CDR3 length: 15 residues. The CDR3 DNA follows: TGTGCCAGCAGCTCCTCAGTACTAGGAACAGATACGCAGTATTTT. Amino acid sequence: CASSSSVLGTDTQYF. Full variable domain (outside the CDR3, taken from reference TRBV7-3 and TRBJ2-3): GAGVSQTPSNKVTEKGKYVELRCDPISGHTALYWYRQSLGQGPEFLIYFQGTGAADDSGLPNDRFFAVRPEGSVSTLKIQRTERGDSAVYLCASSSSVLGTDTQYFGPGTRLTVL.

The chain couples TRBV7-2 to TRBJ1-2; TRBD1 matches 10 bases. The germline gives CDR1 SGHTA, CDR2 FQGNSA. The CDR3 extends over 18 amino acids. Unmatched junction bases numbered 18, after V lost 4 bases and J lost 7 bases. The CDR3: CASSYSSTGTGVFAGYTF. The CDR3 DNA reads as TGTGCCAGCAGCTACAGTTCCACCGGGACAGGGGTATTTGCTGGCTACACCTTC.

The rearrangement uses TRBV5-1 and TRBJ2-1; perhaps TRBD2 as D (6 bases). Germline values: CDR1 SGHRS, CDR2 YFSETQ. V lost 0 bases, J lost 8 bases, and 9 bases lay in between. This CDR3 comprises 13 residues. CDR3 in amino acids: CASSLVRGYEQFF. Here the CDR3 DNA reads TGCGCCAGCAGCTTGGTTCGGGGGTATGAGCAGTTCTTC.

The rearrangement links TRBV12-5 to TRBJ1-5; D is possibly TRBD1 (6 bases). Germline assignment: CDR1 LGHNT and CDR2 FRNRAP. The germline V and J ends were trimmed by 1 base and 1 base, with 8 bases remaining between them. The length of the CDR3 is 15 residues. CDR3 bases: TGTGCTAGTGGTTTGGGACAGGTCAGCAATCAGCCCCAGCATTTT. It translates to CASGLGQVSNQPQHF.

This chain joins TRBV19 and TRBJ2-7; 9 nucleotides align to TRBD1. This CDR3 is 13 amino acids long. Germline V gene lookup returns CDR1 LNHDA and CDR2 SQIVND (reference sequence). V gave up 9 bases and J gave up 2 bases; unmatched junction bases: 5. The CDR3 DNA reads as TGTGCCAGCGGACAGGGGTCGGCCTACGAGCAGTACTTC. Protein: CASGQGSAYEQYF. The full variable domain, with the rest looked up from reference TRBV19 and TRBJ2-7, is DGGITQSPKYLFRKEGQNVTLSCEQNLNHDAMYWYRQDPGQGLRLIYYSQIVNDFQKGDIAEGYSVSREKKESFPLTVTSAQKNPTAFYLCASGQGSAYEQYFGPGTRLTVT.

This clone was counted a single time. The chain joins TRBV19 to TRBJ2-5, with D maybe TRBD2 (6 bases). V gave up 3 bases and J gave up 5 bases, with 16 bases separating them. The CDR3 totals 15 residues. Germline lookup yields CDR1 LNHDA and CDR2 SQIVND (reference sequence). CDR3 residues: CASSIGGLDTETQYF. The CDR3, as DNA: TGTGCCAGTAGTATCGGGGGACTTGATACCGAGACCCAGTACTTC.

The chain employs TRBV2 and TRBJ2-7; no reliable D call. Looked up from germline, CDR1 is SNHLY and CDR2 is FYNNEI. Trimming took off 8 bases at V and 7 bases at J, with 15 bases between the two ends. CDR3 length equals 12 residues. The CDR3: CASDPGTREQYF. In DNA, the CDR3 is TGTGCCAGCGACCCGGGTACGAGGGAGCAGTACTTC.

The rearrangement links TRBV19 to TRBJ2-1, with TRBD1 identical over 10 bases. CDR3 size: 14 residues. CDR1 and CDR2 (germline): LNHDA, SQIVND (reference sequence). The V and J ends lost 9 bases and 5 bases, in that order; junction bases with no gene match: 7. The CDR3 loop is CASEDRGIDNEQFF. CDR3 DNA sequence: TGTGCCAGCGAGGACAGGGGGATTGACAATGAGCAGTTCTTC.

The rearrangement joins TRBV4-2 to TRBJ2-2; the match to TRBD1 covers 11 bases. Trimming cost V 4 bases and J 3 bases; bases outside gene matches: 7. The CDR3 runs to 17 residues. Germline V gene sequence: CDR1 LGHNA, CDR2 YNFKEQ. The CDR3 loop reads CASSRGRTGGHTGELFF. For the CDR3, the DNA is TGTGCCAGCAGCCGGGGAAGGACAGGGGGCCACACCGGGGAGCTGTTTTTT.

This chain links TRBV2 with TRBJ2-1; 12 positions agree with TRBD2. Trimming at V came to 4 bases and at J to 12 bases, leaving 4 bases not matched to a gene. The CDR3 contains 13 residues. Germline lookup yields CDR1 SNHLY and CDR2 FYNNEI. CDR3 bases: TGTGCCAGCAGTGGACTAGCGGGGGAAGGGCAGTTCTTC. Its translation: CASSGLAGEGQFF.

The chain employs TRBV5-1 and TRBJ2-2; 7 nucleotides align to TRBD2. With 3 bases clipped from V and 5 bases from J, the junction kept 1 base outside the gene matches. This CDR3 has 13 amino acids. Germline lookup yields CDR1 SGHRS and CDR2 YFSETQ. CDR3 amino acids: CASSWEGTGELFF. CDR3 DNA: TGCGCCAGCAGCTGGGAGGGAACCGGGGAGCTGTTTTTT.

The chain employs TRBV7-9 and TRBJ2-4; tentatively, D is TRBD1 (6 bases). Germline V gives CDR1 SEHNR, CDR2 FQNEAQ (reference sequence). The CDR3 is 16 amino acids. Trimming shortened V by 1 base and J by 0 bases, and 10 bases separated the two germline ends. This CDR3 reads CASSLGQGLAKNIQYF. Written as DNA, the CDR3 is TGTGCCAGCAGCTTAGGGCAGGGGTTAGCCAAAAACATTCAGTACTTC.

The gene calls are TRBV28 and TRBJ1-1; 7 positions match TRBD1. The V gene's germline CDR1 is MDHEN and CDR2 SYDVKM. The CDR3 is 15 amino acids. Trimming took 4 bases from V and 1 from J; bases not matched to a gene: 6. CDR3 sequence reads: CASSSQGQRNTEAFF. The CDR3 DNA follows: TGTGCCAGCAGTTCCCAGGGACAGCGGAACACTGAAGCTTTCTTT.

The CDR3 DNA is TGTGCTAGTGGTTTGGGGGAGGGGTTGAACACTGAAGCTTTCTTT. This codes for CASGLGEGLNTEAFF. V and J are TRBV12-5 and TRBJ1-1; D may be TRBD1 (5 bases). Trimming stripped 1 base from V and 0 bases from J, with 9 bases between. This CDR3 is built from 15 residues. Germline loops: CDR1 LGHNT, CDR2 FRNRAP. Together with reference TRBV12-5 and TRBJ1-1, the CDR3 gives the full variable domain: DARVTQTPRHKVTEMGQEVTMRCQPILGHNTVFWYRQTMMQGLELLAYFRNRAPLDDSGMPKDRFSAEMPDATLATLKIQPSEPRDSAVYFCASGLGEGLNTEAFFGQGTRLTVV.

This chain uses TRBV5-1 with TRBJ2-1; 9 bases align to TRBD1. V shed 4 bases and J 5 bases; nucleotides not matched to a gene: 4. The CDR3 length is 14 residues. Germline V gene lookup returns CDR1 SGHRS and CDR2 YFSETQ. The CDR3 DNA follows: TGCGCCAGCAGCGCGGGACAGGGCAACAATGAGCAGTTCTTC. It yields the protein CASSAGQGNNEQFF.

V gene TRBV27 combines with J gene TRBJ2-7; TRBD1 matches at 10 bases. V was pared by 2 bases and J by 3 bases, with 4 bases of the junction left unmatched. The CDR3 length is 15 residues. From germline, CDR1 is MNHEY and CDR2 SMNVEV (reference sequence). The CDR3 loop is CASSLKGQGFYEQYF. CDR3 sequence (DNA): TGTGCCAGCAGTTTAAAGGGACAGGGGTTCTACGAGCAGTACTTC.

The sample holds a few counts of this clone. The J gene is TRBJ1-5, the V gene TRBV7-8; D ambiguous. CDR3 length: 15 residues. From germline, CDR1 is SGHVS and CDR2 FQNEAQ. V shed 1 base and J shed 2 bases, with 9 bases lying between them. CDR3 nucleotides: TGTGCCAGCAGCTTAGTCCATCAGGGCAATCAGCCCCAGCATTTT. It codes for CASSLVHQGNQPQHF.

This chain connects TRBV5-4 to TRBJ2-7, with 8 bases fitting TRBD2. Germline CDR1 reads SGHNT; CDR2 reads YYREEE (reference sequence). The CDR3 runs 15 residues. J lost 3 bases, V lost 1 base, and 6 bases had no gene match. Here the CDR3 DNA reads TGTGCCAGCAGCTTGACCGGGACTAGTCTCTACGAGCAGTACTTC. This translates into CASSLTGTSLYEQYF.

The V call is TRBV2, the J call TRBJ1-5; D not certain. Per the germline V gene, CDR1 is SNHLY and CDR2 is FYNNEI. The CDR3 contains 14 residues. Trimming pared 4 bases from V and 0 bases from J, leaving 7 bases between. As DNA, the CDR3 is TGTGCCAGCAGTGGAGGTGATAGCAATCAGCCCCAGCATTTT. Translating gives CASSGGDSNQPQHF.

This sequence joins TRBV11-2 and TRBJ2-2; TRBD2 is a possible D gene (6 bases). The CDR3 length is 17 residues. V was trimmed by 1 base and J by 1 base, leaving 13 bases between them. CDR1 is SGHAT, CDR2 FQNNGV, per germline. The CDR3 DNA reads TGTGCCAGCAGCTTAGTTCTCAGTAGCGGGAACACCGGGGAGCTGTTTTTT. It codes for CASSLVLSSGNTGELFF.

The V call is TRBV11-2, the J call TRBJ1-5; D ambiguous. Trimming cost V 1 base and J 3 bases, with 7 bases left between them. This CDR3 is 14 amino acids long. Germline V lookup: CDR1 SGHAT, CDR2 FQNNGV. CDR3 DNA: TGTGCCAGCAGCTTAGGATCGGTCAATCAGCCCCAGCATTTT. Protein product: CASSLGSVNQPQHF. Looking up the rest from reference TRBV11-2 and TRBJ1-5 gives the full variable domain: EAGVAQSPRYKIIEKRQSVAFWCNPISGHATLYWYQQILGQGPKLLIQFQNNGVVDDSQLPKDRFSAERLKGVDSTLKIQPAKLEDSAVYLCASSLGSVNQPQHFGDGTRLSIL.

V is TRBV27 and J is TRBJ1-2; 9 bases are shared with TRBD1. Germline-derived CDR1 and CDR2 are MNHEY and SMNVEV (reference sequence). J gave up 3 bases and V 3 bases, and 11 bases lay outside the gene matches. CDR3 length equals 17 residues. Here the CDR3 DNA reads TGTGCCAGCAGTTTCAGGACAGGGGCATTCAGGGACTATGGCTACACCTTC. Translating gives CASSFRTGAFRDYGYTF.